This T cell receptor beta chain appears in the sequencing data of a study of T cells in Graves' hyperthyroidism and ophthalmopathy. Trimming cost V 5 bases and J 4 bases, with 19 bases left between them. This CDR3 spans 16 amino acids. This clonotype was seen at least ten times. Antigen: not known. RNA transcripts gave rise to amplified TCR beta CDR3 regions. The study used the HTBI primer set for a first-round RT-PCR of the TCR CDR3. TCRdb re-analysed the multiplex PCR reads in MiXCR, keeping a single row per CDR3 protein. In the table there are 300,000 to 400,000 distinct CDR3 sequences, about 20% of which are singletons. Study results and limitations: Progression to ophthalmopathy was predicted a median of roughly 6.5 months early. Blood samples included most of the expanded thyroid clonotypes exceeding 0.001.

The genes are TRBV12-3 or TRBV12-4 and TRBJ2-3; D possibly uses TRBD1 or TRBD2 (5 bases each). The sequence came from a woman between 50 and 59 years old with Graves' hyperthyroidism. Sequenced: blood. This CDR3 is CASSTGRWLGPDTQYF. CDR3 coding DNA: TGTGCCAGCAGTACGGGACGGTGGCTAGGACCAGATACGCAGTATTTT.